This T cell receptor (beta chain) emerged from a study of blood T cell repertoires in COVID-19. Method: immunoSEQ multiplex PCR; TCRdb's copy keeps in-frame clones and lacks some. The sample contains about 90,000 clones, roughly 90% of which appear only once. Between the trimmed V and J ends, which lost 5 bases and 4 bases, there was a span of 16 bases. This CDR3 has 15 residues. CDR1 and CDR2 (germline): SGHAT, FQDESV (reference sequence). Sample: peripheral blood. This clonotype originated in an older woman with acute or convalescent COVID-19. This sequence joins TRBV11-1 and TRBJ2-3; D is unresolved. CDR3 in DNA: TGTGCCAGCAGCCGCACACGGATAGAGGCAGATACGCAGTATTTT. Protein product: CASSRTRIEADTQYF.